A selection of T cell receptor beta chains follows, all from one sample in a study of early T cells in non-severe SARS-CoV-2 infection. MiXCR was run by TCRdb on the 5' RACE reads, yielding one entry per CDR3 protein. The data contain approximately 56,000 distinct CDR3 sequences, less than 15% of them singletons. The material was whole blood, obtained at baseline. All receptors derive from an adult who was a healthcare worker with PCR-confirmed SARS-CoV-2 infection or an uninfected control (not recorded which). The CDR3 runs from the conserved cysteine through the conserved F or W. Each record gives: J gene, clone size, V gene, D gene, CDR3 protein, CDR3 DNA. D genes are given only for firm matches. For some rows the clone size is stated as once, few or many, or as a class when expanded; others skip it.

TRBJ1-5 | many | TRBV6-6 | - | CASSYLGVSNQPQHF | TGTGCCAGCAGTTACTTGGGAGTGAGCAATCAGCCCCAGCATTTT
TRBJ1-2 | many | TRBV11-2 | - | CASRNTLGQRGYTF | TGTGCCAGCAGAAATACCCTCGGACAACGTGGCTACACCTTC
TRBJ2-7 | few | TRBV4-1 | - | CASSVRDGASYEQYF | TGCGCCAGCAGCGTCCGGGACGGAGCCTCTTACGAGCAGTACTTC
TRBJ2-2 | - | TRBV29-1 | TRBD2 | CSVRGGGTGELFF | TGCAGCGTCCGGGGGGGCGGTACCGGGGAGCTGTTTTTT
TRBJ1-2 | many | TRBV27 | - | CASSLQGNYGYTF | TGTGCCAGCAGCCTTCAGGGGAACTATGGCTACACCTTC
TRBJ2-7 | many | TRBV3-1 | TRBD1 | CASSQGTGEIREQYF | TGTGCCAGCAGCCAGGGGACAGGGGAAATCCGCGAGCAGTACTTC
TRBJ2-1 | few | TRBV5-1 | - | CASSPTRTFYNEQFF | TGCGCCAGCAGCCCCACACGGACCTTCTACAATGAGCAGTTCTTC
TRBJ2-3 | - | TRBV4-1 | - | CASSQTRRVTDTQYF | TGCGCCAGCAGCCAGACACGAAGAGTCACAGATACGCAGTATTTT
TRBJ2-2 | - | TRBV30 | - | CAWSPRGASGGELFF | TGTGCCTGGAGCCCCCGGGGGGCCAGCGGAGGGGAGCTGTTTTTT
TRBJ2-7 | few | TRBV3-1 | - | CASSLRETGSEQYF | TGTGCCAGCAGCCTCCGCGAGACAGGCAGCGAGCAGTACTTC
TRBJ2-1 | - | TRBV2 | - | CASSDLNEQFF | TGTGCCAGCAGTGACCTTAATGAGCAGTTCTTC
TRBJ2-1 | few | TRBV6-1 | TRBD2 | CASSAPGTSGYNEQFF | TGTGCCAGCAGTGCACCCGGGACTAGCGGCTACAATGAGCAGTTCTTC
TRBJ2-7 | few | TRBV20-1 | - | CSARDYLRPNYEQYF | TGCAGTGCTAGAGATTATTTGCGGCCAAACTACGAGCAGTACTTC
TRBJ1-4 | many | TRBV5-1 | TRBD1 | CASSTRDSNEKLFF | TGCGCCAGCAGCACCCGGGACAGCAATGAAAAACTGTTTTTT
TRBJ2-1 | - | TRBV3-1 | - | CASSHIRWGRHEQFF | TGTGCCAGCAGCCATATTCGATGGGGGCGGCATGAGCAGTTCTTC
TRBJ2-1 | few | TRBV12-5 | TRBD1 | CASGLQGAGEQFF | TGTGCTAGTGGGTTACAGGGGGCCGGTGAGCAGTTCTTC
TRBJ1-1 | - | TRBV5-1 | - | CASSLEPSNTEAFF | TGCGCCAGCAGCTTGGAACCTTCAAACACTGAAGCTTTCTTT
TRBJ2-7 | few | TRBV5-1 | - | CASRDMVVTYEQYF | TGCGCCAGCAGAGATATGGTTGTAACCTACGAGCAGTACTTC
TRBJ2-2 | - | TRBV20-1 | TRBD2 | CSARLAEKNTGELFF | TGCAGTGCTCGTCTAGCGGAAAAGAACACCGGGGAGCTGTTTTTT
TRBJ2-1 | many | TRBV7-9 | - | CATAGRGIYNEQFF | TGTGCCACCGCCGGCAGGGGTATTTACAATGAGCAGTTCTTC
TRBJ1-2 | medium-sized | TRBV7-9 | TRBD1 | CASSPRDRREGSDYGYTF | TGTGCCAGCAGCCCCCGGGACAGGAGAGAGGGTTCGGACTATGGCTACACCTTC
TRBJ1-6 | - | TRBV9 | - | CASSVASSNNSPLHF | TGTGCCAGCAGCGTAGCCTCCTCCAATAATTCACCCCTCCACTTT
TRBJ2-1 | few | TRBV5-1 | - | CASSEDAWGDEQFF | TGCGCCAGCAGCGAGGATGCCTGGGGGGATGAGCAGTTCTTC
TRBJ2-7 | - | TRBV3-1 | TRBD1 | CASSRDRVQYF | TGTGCCAGCAGCCGTGACAGGGTGCAGTACTTC
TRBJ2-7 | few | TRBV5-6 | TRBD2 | CASSGERGYEQYF | TGTGCCAGCAGCGGGGAGCGGGGATACGAGCAGTACTTC
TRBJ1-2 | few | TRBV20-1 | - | CSASGHWGYTF | TGCAGTGCTAGTGGGCATTGGGGCTACACCTTC
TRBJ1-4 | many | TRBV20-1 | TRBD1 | CSARDRSGEKLFF | TGCAGTGCTAGGGACAGGTCGGGGGAAAAACTGTTTTTT
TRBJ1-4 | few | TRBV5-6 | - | CASRNGPYNEKLFF | TGTGCCAGCAGAAACGGGCCGTACAATGAAAAACTGTTTTTT